This T cell receptor (beta chain) was sequenced in a study of siplizumab effects on memory and regulatory T cells. Findings of the study overall: The study did not confirm that proliferating Tregs from siplizumab cultures were suppressive. Unstimulated subsets contained matches for only a minor fraction of alloreactive clones.

Germline assignment: CDR1 MNHEY and CDR2 SMNVEV (reference sequence). The CDR3 loop spans 15 amino acids. V lost 5 bases to trimming and J lost 0 bases, with 13 bases between them. Only in-frame clones appear in the TCRdb table, and some are missing; sequencing was by immunoSEQ multiplex PCR. The sample includes approximately 100,000 clones, 91% of them seen just once. For this clone: Its antigen is not identified.

The clonotype was recovered from a human donor in good health. Some clones in this sample may be carry-over from other donors' samples. Material: CD4+ T cells sorted from blood. The J gene is TRBJ1-1, the V gene TRBV27; possible D gene TRBD1, 5 bases. The CDR3 reads CASSNGGRLNTEAFF. The CDR3 region has the DNA TGTGCCAGCAGTAACGGGGGACGGTTGAACACTGAAGCTTTCTTT.